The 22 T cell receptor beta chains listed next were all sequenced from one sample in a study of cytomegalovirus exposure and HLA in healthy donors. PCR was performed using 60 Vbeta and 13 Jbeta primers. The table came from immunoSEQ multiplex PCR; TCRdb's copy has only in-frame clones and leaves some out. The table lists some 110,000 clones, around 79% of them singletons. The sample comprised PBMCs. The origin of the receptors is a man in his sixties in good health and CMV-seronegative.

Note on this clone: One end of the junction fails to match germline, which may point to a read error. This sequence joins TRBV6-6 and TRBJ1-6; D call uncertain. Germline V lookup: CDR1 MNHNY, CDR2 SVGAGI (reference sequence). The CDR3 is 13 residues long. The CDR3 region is CASRPHYNSPLHF. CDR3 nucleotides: TGTGCCAGCAGGCCCCACTATAATTCCCCCCTCCACTTT.

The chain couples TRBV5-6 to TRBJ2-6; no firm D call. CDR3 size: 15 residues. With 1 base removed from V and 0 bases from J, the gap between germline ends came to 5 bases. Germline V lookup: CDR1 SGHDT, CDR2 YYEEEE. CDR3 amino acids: CASSLTLSGANVLTF. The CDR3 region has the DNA TGTGCCAGCAGCTTGACTCTCTCTGGGGCCAACGTCCTGACTTTC.

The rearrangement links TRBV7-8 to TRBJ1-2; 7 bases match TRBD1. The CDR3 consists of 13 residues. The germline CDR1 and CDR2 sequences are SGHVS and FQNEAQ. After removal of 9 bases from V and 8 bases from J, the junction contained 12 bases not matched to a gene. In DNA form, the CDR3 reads TGTGCCAGTAGGGGGCCTGAGGTTTCGGGCTACACCTTC. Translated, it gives CASRGPEVSGYTF.

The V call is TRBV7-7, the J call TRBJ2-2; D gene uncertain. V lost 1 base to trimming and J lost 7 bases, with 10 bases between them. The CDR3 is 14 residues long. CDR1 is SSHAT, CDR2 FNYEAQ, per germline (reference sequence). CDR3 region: CASSLEQASGELFF. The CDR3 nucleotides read TGTGCCAGCAGCTTAGAACAAGCGAGCGGGGAGCTGTTTTTT.

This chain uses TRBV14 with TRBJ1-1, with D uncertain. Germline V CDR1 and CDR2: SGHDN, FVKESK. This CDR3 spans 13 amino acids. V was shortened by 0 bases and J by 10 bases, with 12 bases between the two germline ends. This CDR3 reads CASSQEEGRRAFF. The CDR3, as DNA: TGTGCCAGCAGCCAAGAAGAGGGCAGGAGAGCTTTCTTT.

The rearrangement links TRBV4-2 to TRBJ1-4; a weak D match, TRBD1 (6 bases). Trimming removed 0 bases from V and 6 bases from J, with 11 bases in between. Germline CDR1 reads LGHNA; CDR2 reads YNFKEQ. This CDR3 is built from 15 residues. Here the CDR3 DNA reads TGTGCCAGCAGCCAAGACAGGGGCTTCTATGAAAAACTGTTTTTT. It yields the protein CASSQDRGFYEKLFF.

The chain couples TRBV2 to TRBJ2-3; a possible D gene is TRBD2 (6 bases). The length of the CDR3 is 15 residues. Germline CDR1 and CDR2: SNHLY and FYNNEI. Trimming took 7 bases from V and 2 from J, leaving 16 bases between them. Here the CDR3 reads CASTTGLGNTDTQYF. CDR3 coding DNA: TGTGCCAGCACCACGGGACTCGGAAACACAGATACGCAGTATTTT.

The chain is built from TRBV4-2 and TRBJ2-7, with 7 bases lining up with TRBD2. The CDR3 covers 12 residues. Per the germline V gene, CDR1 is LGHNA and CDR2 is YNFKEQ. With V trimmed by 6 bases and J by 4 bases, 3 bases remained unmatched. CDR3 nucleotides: TGTGCCAGCAGTGGGGAGGGGTACGAGCAGTACTTC. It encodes CASSGEGYEQYF.

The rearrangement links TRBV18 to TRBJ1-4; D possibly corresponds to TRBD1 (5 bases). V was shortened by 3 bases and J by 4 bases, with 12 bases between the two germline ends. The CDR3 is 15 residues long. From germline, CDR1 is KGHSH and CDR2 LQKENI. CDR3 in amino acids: CASSPQGRFNEKLFF. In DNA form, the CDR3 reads TGTGCCAGCTCACCGCAGGGCAGATTTAATGAAAAACTGTTTTTT.

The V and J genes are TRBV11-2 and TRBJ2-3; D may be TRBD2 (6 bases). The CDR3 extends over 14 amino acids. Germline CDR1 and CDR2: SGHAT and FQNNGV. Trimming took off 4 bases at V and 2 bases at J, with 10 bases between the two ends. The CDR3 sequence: CASSSGLTTDTQYF. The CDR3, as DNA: TGTGCCAGCAGCTCCGGACTAACCACAGATACGCAGTATTTT. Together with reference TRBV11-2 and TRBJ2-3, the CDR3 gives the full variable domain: EAGVAQSPRYKIIEKRQSVAFWCNPISGHATLYWYQQILGQGPKLLIQFQNNGVVDDSQLPKDRFSAERLKGVDSTLKIQPAKLEDSAVYLCASSSGLTTDTQYFGPGTRLTVL.

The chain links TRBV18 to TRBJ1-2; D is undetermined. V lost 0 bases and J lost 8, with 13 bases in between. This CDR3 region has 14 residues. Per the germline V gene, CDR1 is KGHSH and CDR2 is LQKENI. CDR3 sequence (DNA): TGTGCCAGCTCACCACCTAAAAGGCGAGGCGGCTACACCTTC. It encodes CASSPPKRRGGYTF. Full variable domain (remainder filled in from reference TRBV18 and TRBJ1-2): NAGVMQNPRHLVRRRGQEARLRCSPMKGHSHVYWYRQLPEEGLKFMVYLQKENIIDESGMPKERFSAEFPKEGPSILRIQQVVRGDSAAYFCASSPPKRRGGYTFGSGTRLTVV.

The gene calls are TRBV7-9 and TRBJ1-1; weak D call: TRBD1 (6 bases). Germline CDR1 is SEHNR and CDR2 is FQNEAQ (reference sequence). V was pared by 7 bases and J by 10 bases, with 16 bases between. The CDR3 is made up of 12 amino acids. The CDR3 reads CASTPGGGGAFF. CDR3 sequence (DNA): TGTGCCAGCACCCCGGGAGGGGGAGGAGCTTTCTTT.

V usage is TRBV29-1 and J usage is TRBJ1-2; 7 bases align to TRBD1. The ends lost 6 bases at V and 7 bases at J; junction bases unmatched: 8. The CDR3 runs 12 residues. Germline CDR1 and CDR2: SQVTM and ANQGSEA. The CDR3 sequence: CSVARQGGGYTF. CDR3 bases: TGCAGCGTCGCCCGACAGGGTGGTGGCTACACCTTC.

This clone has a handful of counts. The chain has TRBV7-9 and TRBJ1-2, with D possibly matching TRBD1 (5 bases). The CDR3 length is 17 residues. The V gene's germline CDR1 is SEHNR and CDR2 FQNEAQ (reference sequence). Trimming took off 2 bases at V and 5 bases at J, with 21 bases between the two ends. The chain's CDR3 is CASSLPAGSTKEYGYTF. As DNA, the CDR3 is TGTGCCAGCAGCTTACCGGCAGGGTCGACAAAAGAATATGGCTACACCTTC.

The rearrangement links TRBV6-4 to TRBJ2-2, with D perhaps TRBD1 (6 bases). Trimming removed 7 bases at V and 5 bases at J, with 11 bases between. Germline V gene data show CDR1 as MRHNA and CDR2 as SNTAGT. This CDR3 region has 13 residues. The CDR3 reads CASKQGETGELFF. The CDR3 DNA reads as TGTGCCAGCAAACAGGGAGAGACCGGGGAGCTGTTTTTT.

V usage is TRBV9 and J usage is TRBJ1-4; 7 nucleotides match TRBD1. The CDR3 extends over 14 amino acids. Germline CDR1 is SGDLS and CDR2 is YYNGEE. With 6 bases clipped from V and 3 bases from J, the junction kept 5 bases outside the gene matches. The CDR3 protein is CASTPTGSNEKLFF. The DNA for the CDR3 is TGTGCCAGCACCCCGACAGGGTCTAATGAAAAACTGTTTTTT.

In DNA, the CDR3 is TGTGCCAGCAGCACGACAGGGGGCGCGAGTGGCTACACCTTC. It specifies CASSTTGGASGYTF. The gene calls are TRBV7-3 and TRBJ1-2; TRBD1 agrees at 10 bases. CDR1 SGHTA and CDR2 FQGTGA come from the germline V gene. The ends lost 5 bases at V and 7 bases at J; junction bases unmatched: 7. The CDR3 consists of 14 residues.

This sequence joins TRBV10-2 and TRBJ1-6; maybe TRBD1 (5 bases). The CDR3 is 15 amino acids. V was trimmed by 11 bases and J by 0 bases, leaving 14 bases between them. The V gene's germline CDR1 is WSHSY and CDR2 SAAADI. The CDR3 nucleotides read TGCGCCTCCATGGGGGGTAGCTCCTATAATTCACCCCTCCACTTT. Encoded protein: CASMGGSSYNSPLHF.

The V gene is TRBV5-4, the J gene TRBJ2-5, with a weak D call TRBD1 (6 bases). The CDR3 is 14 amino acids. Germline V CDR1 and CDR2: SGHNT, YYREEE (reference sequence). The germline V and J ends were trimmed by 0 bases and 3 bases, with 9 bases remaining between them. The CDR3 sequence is CASSLGPGEETQYF. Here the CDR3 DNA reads TGTGCCAGCAGCTTGGGTCCAGGGGAAGAGACCCAGTACTTC.

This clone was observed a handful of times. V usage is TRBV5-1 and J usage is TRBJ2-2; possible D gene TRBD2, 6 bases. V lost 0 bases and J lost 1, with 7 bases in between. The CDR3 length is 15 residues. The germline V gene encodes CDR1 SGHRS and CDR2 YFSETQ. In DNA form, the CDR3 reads TGCGCCAGCAGCTTGGTCGGGGGGAACACCGGGGAGCTGTTTTTT. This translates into CASSLVGGNTGELFF.

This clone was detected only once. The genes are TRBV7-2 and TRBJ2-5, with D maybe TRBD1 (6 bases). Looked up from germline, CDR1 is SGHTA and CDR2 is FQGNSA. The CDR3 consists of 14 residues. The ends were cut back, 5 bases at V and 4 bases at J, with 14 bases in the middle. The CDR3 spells CASSPGTSAETQYF. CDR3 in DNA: TGTGCCAGCAGCCCAGGGACAAGCGCAGAGACCCAGTACTTC. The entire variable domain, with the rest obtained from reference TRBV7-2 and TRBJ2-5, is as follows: GAGVSQSPSNKVTEKGKDVELRCDPISGHTALYWYRQSLGQGLEFLIYFQGNSAPDKSGLPSDRFSAERTGGSVSTLTIQRTQQEDSAVYLCASSPGTSAETQYFGPGTRLLVL.

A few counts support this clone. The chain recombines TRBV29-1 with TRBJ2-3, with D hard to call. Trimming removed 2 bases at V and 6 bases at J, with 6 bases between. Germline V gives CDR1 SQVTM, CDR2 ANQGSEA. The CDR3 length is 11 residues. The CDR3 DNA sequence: TGCAGCGTTGAAATCAGGGATACGCAGTATTTT. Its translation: CSVEIRDTQYF.